These T cell receptor beta chains were read from a single sample in a study of blood T cell repertoires in COVID-19. Sequencing was performed with immunoSEQ multiplex PCR; in TCRdb, only in-frame clones are kept and a portion is missing. The sample contains some 250,000 clones, more than 75% of which appear only once. Specimen: peripheral blood. The source is a woman under 40 who had recovered from COVID-19. Both conserved end residues are part of each CDR3. D genes are given only for firm matches. Only part of the rows carry a size: once, few, many, or a class if the clone is expanded.

j_gene: TRBJ1-1
abundance: few
d_gene: NA
v_gene: TRBV18
CDR3nt: TGTGCCAGCTCACCGCAACAGGGTCAGAACACTGAAGCTTTCTTT
CDR3aa: CASSPQQGQNTEAFF

j_gene: TRBJ1-1
abundance: NA
d_gene: NA
v_gene: TRBV9
CDR3nt: TGTGCCAGCAGCGTAGCAGGCCCGAACACTGAAGCTTTCTTT
CDR3aa: CASSVAGPNTEAFF

j_gene: TRBJ2-7
abundance: NA
d_gene: NA
v_gene: TRBV29-1
CDR3nt: TGCAGCGTTGAAGAGTCAGGGGCGACCTACGAGCAGTACTTC
CDR3aa: CSVEESGATYEQYF

j_gene: TRBJ2-1
abundance: NA
d_gene: TRBD2
v_gene: TRBV9
CDR3nt: TGTGCCAGCAGCGTGGGACTAGCGGAGAATGAGCAGTTCTTC
CDR3aa: CASSVGLAENEQFF

j_gene: TRBJ1-1
abundance: NA
d_gene: TRBD1
v_gene: TRBV7-8
CDR3nt: TGTGCCAGCAGCGAAGGGACAGGCGAAGGGACTGAAGCTTTCTTT
CDR3aa: CASSEGTGEGTEAFF

j_gene: TRBJ1-3
abundance: NA
d_gene: TRBD1
v_gene: TRBV9
CDR3nt: TGTGCCAGCAGCGACCCCCTCACAGGGGGGGACTGGTCTGGAAACACCATATATTTT
CDR3aa: CASSDPLTGGDWSGNTIYF

j_gene: TRBJ2-3
abundance: NA
d_gene: TRBD1
v_gene: TRBV6-5
CDR3nt: TGTGCCAGCAGTTATGGGACAGGGGGCACAGATACGCAGTATTTT
CDR3aa: CASSYGTGGTDTQYF

j_gene: TRBJ2-5
abundance: few
d_gene: NA
v_gene: TRBV4-1
CDR3nt: TGCGCCAGCAGCCAAGAGTGGCAGGGTGACGAGACCCAGTACTTC
CDR3aa: CASSQEWQGDETQYF

j_gene: TRBJ2-7
abundance: NA
d_gene: TRBD1
v_gene: TRBV19
CDR3nt: TGTGCCACTTCGACAGGGAACTACGAGCAGTACTTC
CDR3aa: CATSTGNYEQYF

j_gene: TRBJ1-2
abundance: NA
d_gene: NA
v_gene: TRBV4-1
CDR3nt: TGCGCCAGCAGCCAAGTGAAAGTAGAGGGCTACACCTTC
CDR3aa: CASSQVKVEGYTF

j_gene: TRBJ2-7
abundance: NA
d_gene: NA
v_gene: TRBV9
CDR3nt: TGTGCCAGCAGTGCAGGACTGGAAATTCCCTACGAGCAGTACTTC
CDR3aa: CASSAGLEIPYEQYF

j_gene: TRBJ1-6
abundance: NA
d_gene: NA
v_gene: TRBV10-3
CDR3nt: TGTGCCATCCAACCCGGGGGAGGTTCACCCCTCCACTTT
CDR3aa: CAIQPGGGSPLHF

j_gene: TRBJ1-3
abundance: NA
d_gene: NA
v_gene: TRBV3-1/TRBV3-2
CDR3nt: TGTGCCAGCAGCCAAGTGGAGGGGCCCCGAACTGGAAACACCATATATTTT
CDR3aa: CASSQVEGPRTGNTIYF

j_gene: TRBJ2-1
abundance: few
d_gene: NA
v_gene: TRBV11-2
CDR3nt: TGTGCCAGCAGCCCAGAGGGCTATGAGCAGTTCTTC
CDR3aa: CASSPEGYEQFF

j_gene: TRBJ1-2
abundance: many
d_gene: TRBD1
v_gene: TRBV7-3
CDR3nt: TGTGCCAGCAGCCCGGACAGGGGGCTAGGCTATGGCTACACCTTC
CDR3aa: CASSPDRGLGYGYTF

j_gene: TRBJ1-1
abundance: NA
d_gene: NA
v_gene: TRBV19
CDR3nt: TGTGCCAGTAGTATAGTCCCTGGGACTCCTTCTCGGGCTTTCTTT
CDR3aa: CASSIVPGTPSRAFF

j_gene: TRBJ2-5
abundance: NA
d_gene: TRBD2
v_gene: TRBV14
CDR3nt: TGTGCCAGCAGCCACTTCCTGCGGGGGGAAGAGACCCAGTACTTC
CDR3aa: CASSHFLRGEETQYF

j_gene: TRBJ2-3
abundance: NA
d_gene: NA
v_gene: TRBV29-1
CDR3nt: TGCAGCGCTGGACGGGACTTCACAGATACGCAGTATTTT
CDR3aa: CSAGRDFTDTQYF

j_gene: TRBJ2-2
abundance: NA
d_gene: TRBD2
v_gene: TRBV27
CDR3nt: TGTGCCAGCAGCCTGGGGGGGACCGGGGAGCTGTTTTTT
CDR3aa: CASSLGGTGELFF

j_gene: TRBJ2-7
abundance: NA
d_gene: TRBD2
v_gene: TRBV30
CDR3nt: TGTGCCTGGAAGTGGGGGGGATGGGAGCAGTACTTC
CDR3aa: CAWKWGGWEQYF

j_gene: TRBJ2-1
abundance: NA
d_gene: NA
v_gene: TRBV4-2
CDR3nt: TGTGCCAGCAGCCAAGATCAGCGGTATATCAATGAGCAGTTCTTC
CDR3aa: CASSQDQRYINEQFF

j_gene: TRBJ1-5
abundance: few
d_gene: NA
v_gene: TRBV7-2
CDR3nt: TGTGCCAGCAGCTTAGCGGGGGGTTACAGCAATCAGCCCCAGCATTTT
CDR3aa: CASSLAGGYSNQPQHF

j_gene: TRBJ2-1
abundance: NA
d_gene: NA
v_gene: TRBV6-5
CDR3nt: TGTGCCAGCAGCACCGGGACACCTTACAATGAGCAGTTCTTC
CDR3aa: CASSTGTPYNEQFF

j_gene: TRBJ2-3
abundance: NA
d_gene: TRBD2
v_gene: TRBV14
CDR3nt: TGTGCCAGCAGAAACAGCGGGGGCCGCACAGATACGCAGTATTTT
CDR3aa: CASRNSGGRTDTQYF

j_gene: TRBJ1-4
abundance: NA
d_gene: NA
v_gene: TRBV4-1
CDR3nt: TGCGCCAGCAGCCAAGTCCCCGGGAGAGAAGAAAAACTGTTTTTT
CDR3aa: CASSQVPGREEKLFF

j_gene: TRBJ1-5
abundance: NA
d_gene: NA
v_gene: TRBV14
CDR3nt: TGTGCCAGCAGCTCGGGAAGGAATCAGCCCCAGCATTTT
CDR3aa: CASSSGRNQPQHF

j_gene: TRBJ1-2
abundance: NA
d_gene: NA
v_gene: TRBV9
CDR3nt: TGTGCCAGCAGCGTAGGGCAGGGCCCTAACTATGGCTACACCTTC
CDR3aa: CASSVGQGPNYGYTF

j_gene: TRBJ1-2
abundance: NA
d_gene: TRBD1
v_gene: TRBV5-4
CDR3nt: TGTGCCAGCAGTCGGGACAGACTAGGGGGCTACTATGGCTACACCTTC
CDR3aa: CASSRDRLGGYYGYTF

j_gene: TRBJ2-5
abundance: NA
d_gene: NA
v_gene: TRBV15
CDR3nt: TGTGCCACCAGCAGAGATCGGTTGGAAGAGACCCAGTACTTC
CDR3aa: CATSRDRLEETQYF

j_gene: TRBJ1-1
abundance: few
d_gene: TRBD1
v_gene: TRBV18
CDR3nt: TGTGCCAGCTCACCACAGACATTACAGGGGCTGAGTGAAGCTTTCTTT
CDR3aa: CASSPQTLQGLSEAFF

j_gene: TRBJ1-2
abundance: NA
d_gene: TRBD1
v_gene: TRBV5-1
CDR3nt: TGCGCCAGCAGCGCGATAAAACAGGGGCGCGGTGGCTACACCTTC
CDR3aa: CASSAIKQGRGGYTF

j_gene: TRBJ1-1
abundance: NA
d_gene: TRBD1
v_gene: TRBV11-2
CDR3nt: TGTGCCAGCAGCTTAGATCGAAGGGACAGGCACATGAACACTGAAGCTTTCTTT
CDR3aa: CASSLDRRDRHMNTEAFF

j_gene: TRBJ2-3
abundance: once
d_gene: TRBD2
v_gene: TRBV5-1
CDR3nt: TGCGCCAGCAGCTCCGGAACGAGCGGGGGCACAGATACGCAGTATTTT
CDR3aa: CASSSGTSGGTDTQYF

j_gene: TRBJ1-4
abundance: once
d_gene: TRBD1
v_gene: TRBV6-5
CDR3nt: TGTGCCAGCAGTGACTCCCCAGGGGGCGCATTCGATCTGTTTTTT
CDR3aa: CASSDSPGGAFDLFF

j_gene: TRBJ1-2
abundance: NA
d_gene: NA
v_gene: TRBV2
CDR3nt: TGTGCCAGCAGCCTCCTTAATTCCGGCTATGGCTACACCTTC
CDR3aa: CASSLLNSGYGYTF

j_gene: TRBJ2-7
abundance: few
d_gene: TRBD2
v_gene: TRBV11-2
CDR3nt: TGTGCCAGCAGCAAACCCCGAGGGACTAGCGGGGGGATACTCTACGAGCAGTACTTC
CDR3aa: CASSKPRGTSGGILYEQYF

j_gene: TRBJ2-4
abundance: once
d_gene: TRBD1
v_gene: TRBV3-1/TRBV3-2
CDR3nt: TGTGCCAGCAGCCAAGGCTCTTGGGGGACAGCCACGCGTGCCAAAAACATTCAGTACTTC
CDR3aa: CASSQGSWGTATRAKNIQYF

j_gene: TRBJ2-7
abundance: NA
d_gene: TRBD2
v_gene: TRBV5-6
CDR3nt: TGTGCCAGCAGCCAATATAGCGGGTCCTACGAGCAGTACTTC
CDR3aa: CASSQYSGSYEQYF

j_gene: TRBJ1-5
abundance: NA
d_gene: NA
v_gene: TRBV15
CDR3nt: TGTGCCACCAGCAGAGACAGTAAGGGAGGGCAGCCCCAGCATTTT
CDR3aa: CATSRDSKGGQPQHF

j_gene: TRBJ1-4
abundance: NA
d_gene: NA
v_gene: TRBV4-1
CDR3nt: TGCGCCAGCAGCCCAATAGGGGGTCGAAAACTGTTTTTT
CDR3aa: CASSPIGGRKLFF

j_gene: TRBJ2-2
abundance: once
d_gene: NA
v_gene: TRBV14
CDR3nt: TGTGCCAGCAGCCAGATTAACAGGGTCAGCGGGGAGCTGTTTTTT
CDR3aa: CASSQINRVSGELFF

j_gene: TRBJ1-1
abundance: NA
d_gene: TRBD1
v_gene: TRBV19
CDR3nt: TGTGCCACCTTGGACAGGGACACTGAAGCTTTCTTT
CDR3aa: CATLDRDTEAFF

j_gene: TRBJ2-4
abundance: NA
d_gene: TRBD1
v_gene: TRBV4-3
CDR3nt: TGCGCCAGCAGCCAGACAGGGACACCAAACATTCAGTACTTC
CDR3aa: CASSQTGTPNIQYF

j_gene: TRBJ1-2
abundance: NA
d_gene: NA
v_gene: TRBV2
CDR3nt: TGTGCCAGCAGACCCAATGGGTGGACAGATGGCTACACCTTC
CDR3aa: CASRPNGWTDGYTF

j_gene: TRBJ2-1
abundance: NA
d_gene: TRBD2
v_gene: TRBV30
CDR3nt: TGTGCCTGGAGTGTATTAGCGGGGGGGCTCTACAATGAGCAGTTCTTC
CDR3aa: CAWSVLAGGLYNEQFF

j_gene: TRBJ2-7
abundance: NA
d_gene: NA
v_gene: TRBV14
CDR3nt: TGTGCCAGCAGCCAAAGAGAAGTTCGGAGGTGGATTACCTACGAGCAGTACTTC
CDR3aa: CASSQREVRRWITYEQYF

j_gene: TRBJ2-1
abundance: NA
d_gene: TRBD1
v_gene: TRBV7-9
CDR3nt: TGTGCCAGCAGCCTAGGACAGGGAGATGAGCAGTTCTTC
CDR3aa: CASSLGQGDEQFF

j_gene: TRBJ2-7
abundance: NA
d_gene: NA
v_gene: TRBV5-1
CDR3nt: TGCGCCAGCAGCTTGGCGGGGACAACGATCTACGAGCAGTACTTC
CDR3aa: CASSLAGTTIYEQYF